The 11 T cell receptor beta chains given below trace back to one sample, sequenced in a study of T-cell memory formation after mild COVID-19. MiXCR, applied by TCRdb to the 5' RACE reads, yields one record per CDR3 protein. The top ten clones hold 12% of a sample with over 450,000 distinct CDR3 sequences, about a fifth of them seen once. The sequenced sample was PBMCs or a T cell subset sorted from them (not recorded which). These receptors originate from an adult woman who had mild COVID-19 (a few samples of this study predate the infection). Cell type and time point are not known.

This clonotype was counted a few times. This chain links TRBV7-2 with TRBJ2-7, with D maybe TRBD2 (6 bases). With 1 base removed from V and 7 bases from J, the gap between germline ends came to 17 bases. Germline V lookup: CDR1 SGHTA, CDR2 FQGNSA. This CDR3 region has 15 residues. For the CDR3, the DNA is TGTGCCAGCAGCTTAGGACTAGTGGGTTTGCGAGAGCAGTACTTC. Its protein is CASSLGLVGLREQYF.

The chain employs TRBV4-1 and TRBJ2-1; D remains ambiguous. Germline CDR1 and CDR2: MGHRA and YSYEKL. Trimming left V 6 bases short and J 10 bases short, with 10 bases between. This CDR3 is built from 11 residues. CDR3 coding DNA: TGCGCCAGCAGTGTCCGGCGAGAGCAGTTCTTC. It yields the protein CASSVRREQFF.

This clonotype has a handful of counts. CDR3 loop: CASRPAGGVDTQYF. The CDR3 bases are TGTGCCAGCCGTCCGGCGGGAGGTGTAGATACGCAGTATTTT. The rearrangement links TRBV12-3 or TRBV12-4 to TRBJ2-3; 8 bases agree with TRBD2. The CDR3 extends over 14 amino acids. The trim removed 8 bases at V and 5 bases at J, leaving 9 bases unmatched.

The chain joins TRBV9 to TRBJ2-2, with D uncertain. Germline CDR1 reads SGDLS; CDR2 reads YYNGEE. The CDR3 is 13 residues long. V shed 0 bases and J shed 6 bases, with 6 bases lying between them. CDR3 loop: CASSVVPAGELFF. In nucleotides, the CDR3 is TGTGCCAGCAGCGTAGTCCCGGCCGGGGAGCTGTTTTTT.

The chain combines TRBV5-1 with TRBJ1-1, with TRBD1 matching 8 bases. Germline values: CDR1 SGHRS, CDR2 YFSETQ. Trimming cost V 6 bases and J 0 bases; bases outside gene matches: 1. The CDR3 is made up of 13 amino acids. The CDR3 bases are TGCGCCAGCAACAGGGGGATGAACACTGAAGCTTTCTTT. Encoded protein: CASNRGMNTEAFF. Full variable domain (rest looked up from reference TRBV5-1 and TRBJ1-1): KAGVTQTPRYLIKTRGQQVTLSCSPISGHRSVSWYQQTPGQGLQFLFEYFSETQRNKGNFPGRFSGRQFSNSRSEMNVSTLELGDSALYLCASNRGMNTEAFFGQGTRLTVV.

This clonotype was seen a few times. This rearrangement joins TRBV18 to TRBJ1-6; 10 bases agree with TRBD1. CDR1 and CDR2 from the germline V gene are KGHSH and LQKENI. This CDR3 region has 17 residues. Trimming removed 3 bases from V and 6 bases from J; junction bases left unmatched: 8. The CDR3 DNA is TGTGCCAGCTCACCGTCCACGGGACAGGGGATTAATTCACCCCTCCACTTT. Protein sequence: CASSPSTGQGINSPLHF.

This clonotype occurred many times. The rearrangement links TRBV4-3 to TRBJ2-3; 10 bases align to TRBD2. The CDR3 length is 14 residues. Germline V gene sequence: CDR1 LGHNA, CDR2 YSLEER. J was trimmed by 8 bases and V by 1 base; bases with no gene match: 3. The CDR3 sequence: CASSQGLAGATQYF. The CDR3 DNA is TGCGCCAGCAGCCAAGGGCTAGCGGGAGCTACGCAGTATTTT.

The chain links TRBV24-1 to TRBJ1-1; the match to TRBD1 covers 7 bases. After removal of 2 bases from V and 3 bases from J, the junction contained 8 bases not matched to a gene. From germline, CDR1 is KGHDR and CDR2 SFDVKD. This CDR3 contains 16 residues. The CDR3 spells CATSDSSRGWDTEAFF. The DNA for the CDR3 is TGTGCCACCAGTGATTCTAGCAGGGGGTGGGACACTGAAGCTTTCTTT.

This clonotype has more than one count but fewer than ten. The gene calls are TRBV19 and TRBJ1-2; D uncertain. Trimming took off 7 bases at V and 0 bases at J, with 6 bases between the two ends. CDR1 and CDR2 from the germline V gene are LNHDA and SQIVND (reference sequence). This CDR3 comprises 12 residues. As DNA, the CDR3 is TGTGCCAGTAACGTAGCTAACTATGGCTACACCTTC. It specifies CASNVANYGYTF.

The chain has TRBV12-3 or TRBV12-4 and TRBJ2-3; 14 positions match TRBD2. The V segment lost 3 bases and the J segment 2 bases; nucleotides outside the gene matches: 1. CDR3 length: 16 amino acids. CDR3 in amino acids: CASSLTSGGVTDTQYF. For the CDR3, the DNA is TGTGCCAGCAGTTTGACTAGCGGGGGGGTCACAGATACGCAGTATTTT.

V and J are TRBV18 and TRBJ2-7, with D possibly TRBD2 on 5 matching bases. Germline CDR1 reads KGHSH; CDR2 reads LQKENI. V gave up 8 bases and J gave up 3 bases, with 14 bases separating them. This CDR3 comprises 13 residues. The CDR3 DNA reads as TGTGCCAGCACGGCGGGCAGGCTCTACGAGCAGTACTTC. Its protein product is CASTAGRLYEQYF.